There are many counts of the clone carrying this TCR beta chain. Its antigen is unknown. The CDR3 consists of 17 residues. The germline V gene has CDR1 SGHAT and CDR2 FQDESV (reference sequence). V was trimmed by 5 bases and J by 9 bases, leaving 23 bases between them. This sample is drawn from a study of CD8+CD57+ T cells in acquired aplastic anemia. Study summary: Sorted CD4+ and CD8+ cells yielded about 2.9 ug of DNA on average. Healthy donors gave roughly 9.9 million reads on average for CD4+ cells. Whole-study findings and limits: Statistical testing detected no significant gap in CD8+ Simpson's diversity between patients and controls. Some 28 sequences, all CD8+ CDR3, were shared between patients and controls.

Investigators profiled TCR beta VDJ and CDR3 from genomic DNA template. TCRdb reprocessed the reads with MiXCR, giving one entry per CDR3 protein. The data show about 160,000 distinct CDR3 sequences, around 45% seen once. This TCR derives from a human donor in good health. This chain connects TRBV11-1 to TRBJ1-6, with a weak D call TRBD1 (6 bases). Sequencing input: sorted CD4+, CD8+, or CD8+CD57+ T cells (not recorded which) from PBMCs. As DNA, the CDR3 is TGTGCCAGCAGCCCCCGCGGGGGGCCGGCGGCAAGTTCACCCCTCCACTTT. Translation: CASSPRGGPAASSPLHF.